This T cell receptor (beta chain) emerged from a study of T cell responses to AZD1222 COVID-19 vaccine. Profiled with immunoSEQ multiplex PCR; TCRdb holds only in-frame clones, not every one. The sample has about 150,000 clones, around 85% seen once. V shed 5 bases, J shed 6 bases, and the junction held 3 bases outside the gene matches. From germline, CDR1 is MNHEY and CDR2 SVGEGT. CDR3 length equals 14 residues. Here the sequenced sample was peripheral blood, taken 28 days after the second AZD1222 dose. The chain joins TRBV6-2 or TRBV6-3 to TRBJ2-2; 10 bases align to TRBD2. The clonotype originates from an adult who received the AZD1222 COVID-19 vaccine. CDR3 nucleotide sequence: TGTGCCAGCAGTAAAGCGGGGGGGCCCGGGGAGCTGTTTTTT. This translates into CASSKAGGPGELFF.